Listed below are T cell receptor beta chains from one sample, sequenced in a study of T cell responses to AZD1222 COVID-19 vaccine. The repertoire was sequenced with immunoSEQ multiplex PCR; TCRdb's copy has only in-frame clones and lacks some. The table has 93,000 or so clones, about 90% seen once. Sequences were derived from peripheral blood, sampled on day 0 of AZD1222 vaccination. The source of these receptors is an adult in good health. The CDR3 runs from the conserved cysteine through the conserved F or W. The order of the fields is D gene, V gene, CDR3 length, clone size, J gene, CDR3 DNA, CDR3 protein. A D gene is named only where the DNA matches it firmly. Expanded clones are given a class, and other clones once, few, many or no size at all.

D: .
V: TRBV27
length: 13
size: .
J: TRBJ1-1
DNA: TGTGCCAGCAGTTTTAGGGTGAACACTGAAGCTTTCTTT
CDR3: CASSFRVNTEAFF

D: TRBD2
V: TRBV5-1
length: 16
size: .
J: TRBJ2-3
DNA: TGCGCCAGCAGCTTGGCGGGTGGACTAGCTGGAGATACGCAGTATTTT
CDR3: CASSLAGGLAGDTQYF

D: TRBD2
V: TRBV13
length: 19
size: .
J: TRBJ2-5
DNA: TGTGCCAGCAGCTTGGGGCGACTAGCGGGGGGACAATTTCAAGAGACCCAGTACTTC
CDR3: CASSLGRLAGGQFQETQYF

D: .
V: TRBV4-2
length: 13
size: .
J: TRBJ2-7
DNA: TGTGCCAGCAGCCAAGATCGGCCCCCCCCGGAGGAGTTC
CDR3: CASSQDRPPPEEF

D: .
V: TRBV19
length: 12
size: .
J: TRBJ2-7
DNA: TGTGCCAGTAGTATAGCCGGGAACGAGCAGTACTTC
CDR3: CASSIAGNEQYF

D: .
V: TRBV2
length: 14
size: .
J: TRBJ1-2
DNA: TGTGCCAGCAGCCGGGAGACGGTCAAGCGTGGCTACACCTTC
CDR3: CASSRETVKRGYTF

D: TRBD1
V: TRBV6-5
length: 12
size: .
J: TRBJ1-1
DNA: TGTGCCAGCAGGGACCGGGACAGGAGAGCTTTCTTT
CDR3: CASRDRDRRAFF

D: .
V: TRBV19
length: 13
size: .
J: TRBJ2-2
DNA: TGTGCCAGTCGGGCTGGGTTCACCGGGGAGCTGTTTTTT
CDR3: CASRAGFTGELFF

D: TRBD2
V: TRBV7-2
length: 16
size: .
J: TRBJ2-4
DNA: TGTGCCAGCAGCTCAAAGCGGGGGGCTGGGGTGAACATTCAGTACTTC
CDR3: CASSSKRGAGVNIQYF

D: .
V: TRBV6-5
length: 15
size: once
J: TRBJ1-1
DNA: TGTGCCAGCAGTTACGTTCGGCTTCGGAGGACTGAAGCTTTCTTT
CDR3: CASSYVRLRRTEAFF

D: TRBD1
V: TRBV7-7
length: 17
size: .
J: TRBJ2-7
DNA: TGTGCCAGCAGCTTAGGGGCTTCCGGGACAGGCTCCTACGAGCAGTACTTC
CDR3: CASSLGASGTGSYEQYF

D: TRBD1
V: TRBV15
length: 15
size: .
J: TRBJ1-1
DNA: TGTGCCACCAGCAACCGGGACAGGCCGAACACTGAAGCTTTCTTT
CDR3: CATSNRDRPNTEAFF

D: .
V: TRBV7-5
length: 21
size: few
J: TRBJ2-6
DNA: TGTGCCAGAAGCTTAGGATTAGAGCTAGCGGGGGTTTTGTCTGGGGCCAACGTCCTGACTTTC
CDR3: CARSLGLELAGVLSGANVLTF

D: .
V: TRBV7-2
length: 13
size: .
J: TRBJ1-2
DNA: TGTGCCAGCAGCTTATGGGGCTTCTATGGCTACACCTTC
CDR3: CASSLWGFYGYTF

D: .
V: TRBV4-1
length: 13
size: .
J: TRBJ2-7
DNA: TGCGCCAGCAGCCAAGCCCCTATATACGAGCAGTACTTC
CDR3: CASSQAPIYEQYF

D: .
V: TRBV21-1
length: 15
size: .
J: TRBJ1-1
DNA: TGTGCCAGCAGCAGGGAAGGGACAGGGGGCGTGGGAGCTTTCTTT
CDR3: CASSREGTGGVGAFF

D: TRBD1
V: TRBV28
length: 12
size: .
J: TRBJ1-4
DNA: TGTTCCTCGGGACAGGCTAATGAAAAACTGTTTTTT
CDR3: CSSGQANEKLFF

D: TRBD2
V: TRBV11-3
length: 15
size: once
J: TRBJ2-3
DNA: TGTGCCAGCAGCCGGGGTAGCGGGGGCACAGATACGCAGTATTTT
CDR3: CASSRGSGGTDTQYF

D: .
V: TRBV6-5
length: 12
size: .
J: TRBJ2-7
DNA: TGTGCCAGCAACAGGGATCCCTACGAGCAGTACTTC
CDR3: CASNRDPYEQYF

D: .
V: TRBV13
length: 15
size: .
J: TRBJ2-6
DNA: TGTGCCAGCAGCTTGAAGTACTCTGGGGCCAACGTCCTGACTTTC
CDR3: CASSLKYSGANVLTF

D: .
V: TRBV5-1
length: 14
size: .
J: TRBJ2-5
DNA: TGCGCCAGCAGCTTGCAGGCGGACCAAGAGACCCAGTACTTC
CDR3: CASSLQADQETQYF

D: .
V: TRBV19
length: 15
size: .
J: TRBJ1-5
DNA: TGTGCCAGTAGAGCACAGGGAAATGGCAATCAGCCCCAGCATTTT
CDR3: CASRAQGNGNQPQHF

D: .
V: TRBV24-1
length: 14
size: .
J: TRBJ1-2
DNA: TGTGCCACCAGTGCACGGGGGGCTGGCTATGGCTACACCTTC
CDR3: CATSARGAGYGYTF

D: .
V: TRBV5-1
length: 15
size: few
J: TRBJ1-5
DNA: TGCGCCAGCAGCCCGGATGGGGCGGGGAATCAGCCCCAGCATTTT
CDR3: CASSPDGAGNQPQHF

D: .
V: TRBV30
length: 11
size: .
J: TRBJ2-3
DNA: TGTGCCTGGAGTGTTTCGCTAGCGTGGTATTTT
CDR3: CAWSVSLAWYF

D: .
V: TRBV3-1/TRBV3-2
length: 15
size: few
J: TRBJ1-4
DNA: TGTGCCAGCAGCCCGATGGGGGGGCTTAGCGAAAAACTGTTTTTT
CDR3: CASSPMGGLSEKLFF

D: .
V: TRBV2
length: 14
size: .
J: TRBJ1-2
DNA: TGTGCCAGCAGCCCGGGAACGAACAGCTATGGCTACACCTTC
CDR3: CASSPGTNSYGYTF

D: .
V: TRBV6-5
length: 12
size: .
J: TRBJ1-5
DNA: TGTGCCAGCATGTTCGAGAATCAGCCCCAGCATTTT
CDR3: CASMFENQPQHF

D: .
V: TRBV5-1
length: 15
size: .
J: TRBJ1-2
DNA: TGCGCCAGCAGCCAGGACTACGAGGGTAGCCCCGGCTACACCTTC
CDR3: CASSQDYEGSPGYTF

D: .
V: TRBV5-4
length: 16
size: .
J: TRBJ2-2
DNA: TGTGCCAGCAGCTTGAAGGCTGGCAGATACACCGGGGAGCTGTTTTTT
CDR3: CASSLKAGRYTGELFF

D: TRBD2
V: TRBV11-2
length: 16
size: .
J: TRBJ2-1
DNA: TGTGCCAGCAGCCCCAGCGGGGGGCCGGCGTACAATGAGCAGTTCTTC
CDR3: CASSPSGGPAYNEQFF

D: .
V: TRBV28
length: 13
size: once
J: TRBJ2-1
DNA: TGTGCCAGCAGACTAGCCCTCAGGGGGGAGCAGTTCTTC
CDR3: CASRLALRGEQFF

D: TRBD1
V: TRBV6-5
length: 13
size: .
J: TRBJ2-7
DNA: TGTGCCAGCAGGCAAACAGGGGCCTACGAGCAGTACTTC
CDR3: CASRQTGAYEQYF

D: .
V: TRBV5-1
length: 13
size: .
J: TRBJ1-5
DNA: TGCGCCAGCAGCTTGGGCTCGGGGGAGCCCCAGCATTTT
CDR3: CASSLGSGEPQHF

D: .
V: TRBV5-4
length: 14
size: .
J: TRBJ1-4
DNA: TGTGCCAGCAGCCCCTGGGGGGATAATGAAAAACTGTTTTTT
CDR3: CASSPWGDNEKLFF

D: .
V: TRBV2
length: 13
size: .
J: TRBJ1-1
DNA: TGTGCCAGCATAAAGGAAATGAACACTGAAGCTTTCTTT
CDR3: CASIKEMNTEAFF

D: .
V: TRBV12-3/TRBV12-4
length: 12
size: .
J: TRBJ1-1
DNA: TGTGCCAGCAGTTTAGGCGGGGGGGCAGCTTTCTTT
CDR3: CASSLGGGAAFF

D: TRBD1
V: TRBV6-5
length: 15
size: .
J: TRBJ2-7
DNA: TGTGCCAGCAGCCCACAGTCAGGGGGCTCCTACGAGCAGTACTTC
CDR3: CASSPQSGGSYEQYF